The 20 T cell receptor beta chains in this list originate from one sample, sequenced in a study of T-cell memory formation after mild COVID-19. TCRdb recomputed calls from the 5' RACE reads with MiXCR, one row per CDR3 protein. Among approximately 490,000 distinct CDR3 sequences, roughly 22% were seen once, and the ten largest hold approximately 13%. What was sequenced was PBMCs or a T cell subset sorted from them (not recorded which). The receptors come from an adult woman who had mild COVID-19 (a few samples of this study predate the infection). Cell type and time point are not known.

The chain links TRBV5-1 to TRBJ1-2; D unclear. CDR3 length: 13 residues. V lost 1 base to trimming and J lost 2 bases, with 6 bases between them. Germline-derived CDR1 and CDR2 are SGHRS and YFSETQ. DNA of the CDR3: TGCGCCAGCAGCTTGAGCACCAACTATGGCTACACCTTC. Residues: CASSLSTNYGYTF.

The chain couples TRBV5-1 to TRBJ2-3; D gene unclear. Trimming removed 0 bases at V and 4 bases at J, with 9 bases between. This CDR3 is 14 amino acids long. Per germline, CDR1 SGHRS and CDR2 YFSETQ. This chain's CDR3 is CASSLEAGPDTQYF. CDR3 nucleotide sequence: TGCGCCAGCAGCTTGGAGGCAGGTCCAGATACGCAGTATTTT.

The CDR3 is CATSDFSGGKNIQYF. The CDR3 nucleotides read TGTGCCACCAGTGATTTCTCGGGGGGAAAAAACATTCAGTACTTC. The chain joins TRBV24-1 to TRBJ2-4, with 7 bases aligning to TRBD2. The CDR3 spans 15 residues. Germline V gene sequence: CDR1 KGHDR, CDR2 SFDVKD. Germline trimming cut 1 base from V and 4 bases from J; bases unmatched to any gene: 3.

This clonotype was seen a handful of times. The rearrangement uses TRBV15 and TRBJ1-1, with 7 positions matching TRBD1. This CDR3 is built from 14 residues. In germline, CDR1 is LNHNV, CDR2 YYDKDF (reference sequence). Trimming cost V 4 bases and J 4 bases; bases outside gene matches: 6. The CDR3 coding sequence is TGTGCCACCAGCATTCAGGGGGGGTCCACTGAAGCTTTCTTT. It specifies CATSIQGGSTEAFF.

The gene calls are TRBV5-4 and TRBJ2-1; D perhaps matches TRBD2 (6 bases). V lost 4 bases to trimming and J lost 0 bases, with 14 bases between them. This CDR3 has 16 residues. Germline V lookup: CDR1 SGHNT, CDR2 YYREEE (reference sequence). CDR3 region: CASSTGGGSSYNEQFF. The CDR3 DNA reads as TGTGCCAGCAGCACCGGTGGGGGGAGCTCCTACAATGAGCAGTTCTTC.

The chain recombines TRBV6-5 with TRBJ1-1; TRBD1 is a possible D gene (5 bases). This CDR3 region has 12 residues. Germline V gene lookup returns CDR1 MNHEY and CDR2 SVGAGI. V dropped 10 bases and J dropped 3 bases, with 12 bases sitting between them. The chain's CDR3 is CATNPGDTEAFF. The CDR3 region has the DNA TGTGCCACAAACCCGGGGGACACTGAAGCTTTCTTT.

This chain connects TRBV20-1 to TRBJ1-5, with D maybe TRBD1 (6 bases). The CDR3 contains 14 residues. V dropped 6 bases and J dropped 0 bases, with 12 bases sitting between them. Germline CDR1 DFQATT, CDR2 SNEGSKA (reference sequence). Written as DNA, the CDR3 is TGCAGTGCGGCAAAGGGGGGTAGCAATCAGCCCCAGCATTTT. Translation gives CSAAKGGSNQPQHF.

This clonotype has ten or more counts. At one end, the junction sequence differs from germline, possibly due to a read error. CDR3: CASSLSRNTEAFF. In nucleotides, the CDR3 is TGTGCTAGCAGCTTGTCCCGGAACACTGAAGCTTTCTTT. V usage is TRBV27 and J usage is TRBJ1-1, with no clear D. Germline V gene sequence: CDR1 MNHEY, CDR2 SMNVEV (reference sequence). The CDR3 is 13 amino acids.

This clonotype was detected only a few times. This chain connects TRBV3-1 to TRBJ2-3; no reliable D call. The CDR3 is made up of 15 amino acids. Germline CDR1 LGHDT, CDR2 YNNKEL (reference sequence). Trimming left V 4 bases short and J 4 bases short, with 15 bases between. CDR3 region: CASSLKPVGSDTQYF. CDR3 sequence (DNA): TGTGCCAGCAGCCTAAAGCCAGTGGGTTCAGATACGCAGTATTTT.

This clonotype was detected a few times. The CDR3 spells CASSLLEGETQYF. DNA of the CDR3: TGTGCCAGCAGCTTACTAGAGGGGGAGACCCAGTACTTC. The rearrangement uses TRBV7-3 and TRBJ2-5, with D perhaps being TRBD1 or TRBD2 (5 bases each). This CDR3 region has 13 residues. Germline values: CDR1 SGHTA, CDR2 FQGTGA. The germline V and J ends were trimmed by 2 bases and 5 bases, with 9 bases remaining between them.

The chain links TRBV7-2 to TRBJ2-5, with a tentative D call TRBD1 (6 bases). Per the germline V gene, CDR1 is SGHTA and CDR2 is FQGNSA. Trimming pared 4 bases from V and 2 bases from J, leaving 23 bases between. The CDR3 spans 18 residues. CDR3 loop: CASSYLLWGPSLQETQYF. The CDR3 nucleotides are TGTGCCAGCAGCTATCTACTGTGGGGGCCTTCGTTACAAGAGACCCAGTACTTC. Complete variable domain (other parts from reference TRBV7-2 and TRBJ2-5): GAGVSQSPSNKVTEKGKDVELRCDPISGHTALYWYRQSLGQGLEFLIYFQGNSAPDKSGLPSDRFSAERTGGSVSTLTIQRTQQEDSAVYLCASSYLLWGPSLQETQYFGPGTRLLVL.

The chain has TRBV15 and TRBJ1-1, with 10 nucleotides matching TRBD1. This CDR3 spans 16 amino acids. The V and J ends lost 1 base and 1 base, in that order; junction bases with no gene match: 3. CDR1 LNHNV and CDR2 YYDKDF come from the germline V gene (reference sequence). CDR3 region: CATSRGRDRGNTEAFF. In DNA, the CDR3 is TGTGCCACCAGCAGAGGACGGGACAGGGGGAACACTGAAGCTTTCTTT.

The chain couples TRBV7-3 to TRBJ2-1, with 12 bases fitting TRBD2. The CDR3 runs 19 residues. V lost 0 bases, J lost 5 bases, and 11 bases stayed unmatched. Germline CDR1 reads SGHTA; CDR2 reads FQGTGA. CDR3 DNA sequence: TGTGCCAGCAGCTTAACGGCTAGCGGGGGGGCGAACTTCGACAATGAGCAGTTCTTC. Its translation is CASSLTASGGANFDNEQFF.

This clonotype has more than one count but fewer than ten. The J gene is TRBJ2-7, the V gene TRBV3-1; TRBD1 aligns across 8 bases. The trim removed 0 bases at V and 2 bases at J, leaving 3 bases unmatched. This CDR3 is built from 15 residues. CDR1 LGHDT and CDR2 YNNKEL come from the germline V gene (reference sequence). As DNA, the CDR3 is TGTGCCAGCAGCCAAGAAGAGGACAGGGCCTACGAGCAGTACTTC. Translated, it gives CASSQEEDRAYEQYF.

This chain joins TRBV29-1 and TRBJ1-1, with TRBD1 matching 7 bases. Germline V gene sequence: CDR1 SQVTM, CDR2 ANQGSEA. This CDR3 contains 12 residues. Unmatched junction bases numbered 4, after V lost 5 bases and J lost 4 bases. The CDR3 bases are TGCAGCGTTTGGACAGGTAGCACTGAAGCTTTCTTT. Protein product: CSVWTGSTEAFF.

The rearrangement uses TRBV2 and TRBJ1-2, with a tentative D call TRBD1 (5 bases). The CDR3 contains 14 residues. Trimming stripped 9 bases from V and 0 bases from J, with 14 bases between. The V gene's germline CDR1 is SNHLY and CDR2 FYNNEI. The CDR3 reads CASSEGQSNYGYTF. Written as DNA, the CDR3 is TGTGCCAGTTCCGAGGGGCAATCTAACTATGGCTACACCTTC.

The sample holds a few counts of this clonotype. V gene TRBV9 combines with J gene TRBJ2-3; D is unclear. Germline lookup yields CDR1 SGDLS and CDR2 YYNGEE. V was clipped by 6 bases and J by 0 bases, with 8 bases between them. The CDR3 totals 13 residues. CDR3 loop: CASNGLSTDTQYF. CDR3 nucleotides: TGTGCCAGCAATGGGTTGAGCACAGATACGCAGTATTTT.

The gene calls are TRBV9 and TRBJ1-2, with a possible D match to TRBD1 (6 bases). The germline V and J ends were trimmed by 4 bases and 7 bases, with 14 bases remaining between them. Germline-derived CDR1 and CDR2 are SGDLS and YYNGEE. This CDR3 has 13 residues. The CDR3 DNA reads as TGTGCCAGCAGCTCCCGGGACATTATTGGCTACACCTTC. Protein sequence: CASSSRDIIGYTF.

The table lists this clonotype with a few counts. V gene TRBV7-7 combines with J gene TRBJ2-3; 11 nucleotides match TRBD2. The CDR3 totals 15 residues. V lost 4 bases and J lost 4; bases outside the gene matches: 4. Germline V gene lookup returns CDR1 SSHAT and CDR2 FNYEAQ (reference sequence). CDR3 protein: CASSYSGGGSDTQYF. The CDR3 bases are TGTGCCAGCAGCTATAGCGGGGGGGGCTCAGATACGCAGTATTTT.

The chain is built from TRBV24-1 and TRBJ2-1, with TRBD1 identical over 11 bases. The CDR3 is 15 amino acids. V shed 4 bases and J 6 bases; nucleotides not matched to a gene: 4. Germline assignment: CDR1 KGHDR and CDR2 SFDVKD. The CDR3 DNA follows: TGTGCCACCAGTGAGGGGACAGGGGGGCGCAATGAGCAGTTCTTC. This translates into CATSEGTGGRNEQFF.